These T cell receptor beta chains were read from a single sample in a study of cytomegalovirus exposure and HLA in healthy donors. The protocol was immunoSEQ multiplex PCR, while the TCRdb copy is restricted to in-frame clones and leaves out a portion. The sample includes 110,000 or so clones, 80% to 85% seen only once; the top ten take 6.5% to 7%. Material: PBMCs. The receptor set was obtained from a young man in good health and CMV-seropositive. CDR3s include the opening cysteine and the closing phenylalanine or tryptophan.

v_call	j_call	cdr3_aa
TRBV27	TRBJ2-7	CASSPSPPSSYEQYF
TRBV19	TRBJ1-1	CASSKGRGDINTEAFF
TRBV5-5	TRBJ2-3	CASSRDTSTDTQYF
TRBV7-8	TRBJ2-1	CASGGYNEQFF
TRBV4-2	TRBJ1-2	CASSQEREGYTF
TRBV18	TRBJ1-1	CASSPSRTGGLYTEAFF
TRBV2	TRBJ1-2	CASSGAGYGYTF
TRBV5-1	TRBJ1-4	CASGYRSTNEKLFF
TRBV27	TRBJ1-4	CASSPTDATNEKLFF
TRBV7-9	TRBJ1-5	CASSLSDNQPQHF
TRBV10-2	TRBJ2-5	CASRDRDSLWAQYF
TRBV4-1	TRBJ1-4	CASSPGQSNEKLFF
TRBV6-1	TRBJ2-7	CASSEAGRGSNEQYF
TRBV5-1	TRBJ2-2	CASSVRTGGANTGELFF
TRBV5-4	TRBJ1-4	CASSVRQGSTLGEKLFF
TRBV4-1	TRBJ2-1	CASSQGSGLDNEQFF
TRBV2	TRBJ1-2	CASSEAPGQGRSF
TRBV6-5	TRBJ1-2	CASRLQGWRDYGYTF
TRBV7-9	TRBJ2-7	CASSPYKYEQYF
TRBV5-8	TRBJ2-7	CASKSQVEQYF
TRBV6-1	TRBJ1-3	CASSDPGMSSGNTIYF
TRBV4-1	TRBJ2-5	CASSQDDLGGGGETQYF
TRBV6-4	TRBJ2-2	CASSDSSGGYNTGELFF
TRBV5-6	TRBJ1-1	CASSPGSLNTEAFF
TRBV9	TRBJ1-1	CASSEAGTGRGTEAFF
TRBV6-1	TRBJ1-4	CASSEIRGEKLFF
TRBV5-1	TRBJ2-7	CASSGGQLSSYEQYF
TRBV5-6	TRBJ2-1	CASSFSRGVPLTYNEQFF
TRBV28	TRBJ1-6	CASRPGQFRSPLHF
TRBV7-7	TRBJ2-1	CASSLGLASEQFF
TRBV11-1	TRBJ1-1	CASSFDRGQNTEAFF
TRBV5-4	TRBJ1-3	CASSSRGVDGNTIYF
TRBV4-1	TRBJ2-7	CASSQDSRSLYEQYF
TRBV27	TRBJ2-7	CASSWGLGYEQYF
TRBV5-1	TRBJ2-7	CASSPGTGTEQYF
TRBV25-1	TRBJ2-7	CASSEAGGYYEQYF
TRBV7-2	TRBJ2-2	CASSLAAGGTLPGELFF
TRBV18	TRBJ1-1	CASSEGSWNTEAFF
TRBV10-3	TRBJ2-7	CAISEGRDSYEQYF
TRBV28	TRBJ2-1	CASRARSYNEQFF
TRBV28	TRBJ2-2	CASVTGGTGELFF
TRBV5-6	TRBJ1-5	CASSLSPRTDNQPQHF
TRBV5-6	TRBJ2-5	CASSLRETQYF
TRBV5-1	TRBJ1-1	CASSPDRARTEAFF
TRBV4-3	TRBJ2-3	CASSQDGGDTQYF
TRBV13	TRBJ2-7	CASSLEGHRGSSYEQYF
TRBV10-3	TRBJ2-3	CAISVSGGGSDTQYF
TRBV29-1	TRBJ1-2	CSVSTAGYTF
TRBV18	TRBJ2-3	CASSPGGADTQYF